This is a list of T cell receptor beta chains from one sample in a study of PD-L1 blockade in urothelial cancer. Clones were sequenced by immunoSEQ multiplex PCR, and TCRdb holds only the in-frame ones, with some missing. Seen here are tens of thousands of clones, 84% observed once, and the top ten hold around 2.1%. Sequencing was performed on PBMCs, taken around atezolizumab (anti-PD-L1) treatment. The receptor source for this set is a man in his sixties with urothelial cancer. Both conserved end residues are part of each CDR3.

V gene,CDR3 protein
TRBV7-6,CASSPYSSGNTIYF
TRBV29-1,CSAGTSGSSWGSYEQYF
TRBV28,CASSPHAGGSYEQYF
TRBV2,CASSERTGGTKNIQYF
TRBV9,CASSLGTGGQPQHF
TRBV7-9,CASSLERLAPNTGELFF
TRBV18,CASSQTGPGSGNTIYF
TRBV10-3,CAISAQGVLGELFF
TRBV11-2,CASSRGGGGNGYTF
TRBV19,CASCHLAPNTGELFF
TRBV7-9,CAARRQGGTNTEAFF
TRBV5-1,CASSSPQGTQETQYF
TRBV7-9,CASKMGASGRFETQYF
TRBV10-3,CAITGTSGRSTGELFF
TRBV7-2,CASTPGLAIETQYF
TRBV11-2,CASSFRNTNSGNTIYF